Below, 23 T cell receptor beta chains from the same sample are listed, as sequenced in a study of blood T cell repertoires in COVID-19. Clones were read by immunoSEQ multiplex PCR, and TCRdb kept only the in-frame ones, dropping some. The sample has some 30,000 clones; roughly 90% are singletons. Sequencing used peripheral blood. The origin of the receptors is a human donor in a cohort sampled during active COVID-19.

The V gene is TRBV6-2 or TRBV6-3, the J gene TRBJ2-4; TRBD1 matches at 10 bases. CDR1 and CDR2 (germline): MNHEY, SVGEGT. This CDR3 contains 19 residues. Trimming at V came to 6 bases and at J to 0 bases, leaving 14 bases not matched to a gene. The CDR3 region is CASSSSDRGKVLAKNIQYF. The CDR3 bases are TGTGCCAGCAGCTCGTCGGACAGGGGGAAGGTCCTAGCCAAAAACATTCAGTACTTC.

The rearrangement links TRBV11-2 to TRBJ2-1, with TRBD2 matching over 8 bases. Germline V gene lookup returns CDR1 SGHAT and CDR2 FQNNGV. J lost 9 bases, V lost 6 bases, and 7 bases had no gene match. CDR3 length: 13 residues. CDR3 nucleotide sequence: TGTGCCAGCAGTGCCGGGGGGGCTAGTGAGCAGTTCTTC. Its protein product is CASSAGGASEQFF.

There are a few counts of this clone. The chain has TRBV13 and TRBJ1-6; 8 bases align to TRBD1. Germline CDR1 is PRHDT and CDR2 is FYEKMQ (reference sequence). The CDR3 extends over 16 amino acids. The J segment lost 5 bases and the V segment lost 5 bases, leaving 8 bases of the junction unmatched. DNA of the CDR3: TGTGCCAGCAGCCTACGGACAGGGTCGCATAATTCACCCCTCCACTTT. This encodes CASSLRTGSHNSPLHF.

This clone came up once. The chain combines TRBV25-1 with TRBJ1-5, with a possible D match to TRBD1 (5 bases). The CDR3 runs to 14 residues. V gave up 2 bases and J gave up 5 bases, with 10 bases separating them. From germline, CDR1 is MGHDK and CDR2 SYGVNS. DNA of the CDR3: TGTGCCAGCAGTGAACCCTTCAGGGATCAGCCCCAGCATTTT. It specifies CASSEPFRDQPQHF.

The V and J genes are TRBV9 and TRBJ1-3, with 10 bases identical to TRBD1. The CDR3 has 16 residues. The V segment lost 4 bases and the J segment 1 base; nucleotides outside the gene matches: 5. The germline V gene encodes CDR1 SGDLS and CDR2 YYNGEE. The CDR3 protein is CASSTRDRGSGNTIYF. For the CDR3, the DNA is TGTGCCAGCAGCACGCGGGACAGGGGTTCTGGAAACACCATATATTTT.

The V call is TRBV12-5, the J call TRBJ2-3; 7 bases map to TRBD1. Germline lookup yields CDR1 LGHNT and CDR2 FRNRAP. This CDR3 comprises 15 residues. V was clipped by 5 bases and J by 2 bases; unmatched bases: 7. In DNA form, the CDR3 reads TGTGCTAGTGGTCTAGGGACAGCTAACACAGATACGCAGTATTTT. Translating it yields CASGLGTANTDTQYF.

A single count supports this clone. The chain carries TRBV6-2 or TRBV6-3 and TRBJ2-7; possibly TRBD2 for D (5 bases). The CDR3 has 15 residues. Trimming took off 4 bases at V and 6 bases at J, with 19 bases between the two ends. Germline V lookup: CDR1 MNHEY, CDR2 SVGEGT. The CDR3 coding sequence is TGTGCCAGCAGTTTCCTATCTGGCGAGGGCAGCGAGCAGTACTTC. As protein: CASSFLSGEGSEQYF.

The CDR3: CASSPGVGGTYNEQFF. The DNA for the CDR3 is TGCGCCAGCAGCCCCGGGGTCGGGGGGACCTACAATGAGCAGTTCTTC. This chain links TRBV5-1 with TRBJ2-1, with 7 positions matching TRBD2. V trimming: 4 bases; J trimming: 2 bases; junction bases outside the gene matches: 9. Germline assignment: CDR1 SGHRS and CDR2 YFSETQ. The CDR3 length is 16 residues.

This clone was observed once. The genes are TRBV30 and TRBJ2-7; 9 nucleotides agree with TRBD1. The CDR3 runs to 14 residues. Looked up from germline, CDR1 is GTSNPN and CDR2 is SVGIG (reference sequence). V lost 2 bases and J lost 0; bases outside the gene matches: 2. The CDR3 sequence is CAWSTDRGSYEQYF. In DNA form, the CDR3 reads TGTGCCTGGAGTACGGACAGGGGCTCCTACGAGCAGTACTTC. The full variable domain, its missing parts supplied by reference TRBV30 and TRBJ2-7, is SQTIHQWPATLVQPVGSPLSLECTVEGTSNPNLYWYRQAAGRGLQLLFYSVGIGQISSEVPQNLSASRPQDRQFILSSKKLLLSDSGFYLCAWSTDRGSYEQYFGPGTRLTVT.

The J gene is TRBJ2-1, the V gene TRBV29-1, with TRBD2 identical over 15 bases. The CDR3 has 16 amino acids. Germline V gene sequence: CDR1 SQVTM, CDR2 ANQGSEA. The V gene end was trimmed by 5 bases and the J gene end by 7 bases; junction bases not matched to a gene: 9. The CDR3 nucleotides read TGCAGCGTTTCTGGACTAGCGGGGGGGCCGCGTAATGAGCAGTTCTTC. The encoded protein is CSVSGLAGGPRNEQFF.

The chain combines TRBV11-2 with TRBJ1-3, with D possibly TRBD1 on 6 matching bases. This CDR3 region has 16 residues. V was clipped by 5 bases and J by 4 bases, with 18 bases between them. Germline V gene lookup returns CDR1 SGHAT and CDR2 FQNNGV. The CDR3 DNA reads as TGTGCCAGCAGCCGAAGAGGGGGGGCGAACGGAAACACCATATATTTT. This sequence encodes CASSRRGGANGNTIYF.

The CDR3 protein is CASSSPSAGGHSDTQYF. As DNA, the CDR3 is TGTGCCAGCAGTTCCCCCTCAGCGGGGGGGCACTCAGATACGCAGTATTTT. The rearrangement links TRBV28 to TRBJ2-3; 10 bases fit TRBD2. The V segment lost 4 bases and the J segment 4 bases; nucleotides outside the gene matches: 11. The CDR3 consists of 17 residues. Per the germline V gene, CDR1 is MDHEN and CDR2 is SYDVKM.

The rearrangement links TRBV5-1 to TRBJ1-6, with 8 bases lining up with TRBD1. The CDR3 loop spans 16 amino acids. The germline V gene encodes CDR1 SGHRS and CDR2 YFSETQ. J gave up 7 bases and V 4 bases, and 10 bases lay outside the gene matches. Here the CDR3 DNA reads TGCGCCAGCAGCCGATCACCGGGACAGGAAAATTCACCCCTCCACTTT. Encoded protein: CASSRSPGQENSPLHF.

The gene calls are TRBV4-1 and TRBJ2-1; 7 nucleotides align to TRBD2. The junction had 3 bases not matched to a gene; V was cut back by 0 bases and J by 4 bases. The CDR3 is made up of 15 amino acids. The germline CDR1 and CDR2 sequences are MGHRA and YSYEKL. The CDR3 is CASSQDGGGYNEQFF. For the CDR3, the DNA is TGCGCCAGCAGCCAAGATGGGGGGGGGTACAATGAGCAGTTCTTC.

This clone was observed a single time. The rearrangement links TRBV12-3 or TRBV12-4 to TRBJ2-1; 10 positions match TRBD2. V lost 8 bases, J lost 4 bases, and 2 bases stayed unmatched. The CDR3 is 13 residues long. CDR3 DNA sequence: TGTGCCAGCGCAGCGGGGGGGTACAATGAGCAGTTCTTC. It translates to CASAAGGYNEQFF.

The chain has TRBV7-3 and TRBJ2-5; the match to TRBD2 covers 8 bases. Germline V gives CDR1 SGHTA, CDR2 FQGTGA. V shed 5 bases and J 4 bases; nucleotides not matched to a gene: 9. The CDR3 length is 15 residues. CDR3 coding DNA: TGTGCCAGCAGCCCGAGCGGGAGTCGACGAGAGACCCAGTACTTC. Encoded protein: CASSPSGSRRETQYF.

The chain combines TRBV2 with TRBJ1-5; TRBD1 matches 10 bases. CDR1 is SNHLY, CDR2 FYNNEI, per germline. The V segment lost 7 bases and the J segment 6 bases; nucleotides outside the gene matches: 9. This CDR3 has 15 amino acids. The CDR3 coding sequence is TGTGCCAGCACCGAGGGGACAGGGGCTCGTCAGCCCCAGCATTTT. Encoded protein: CASTEGTGARQPQHF. The full variable domain, its missing parts supplied by reference TRBV2 and TRBJ1-5, is EPEVTQTPSHQVTQMGQEVILRCVPISNHLYFYWYRQILGQKVEFLVSFYNNEISEKSEIFDDQFSVERPDGSNFTLKIRSTKLEDSAMYFCASTEGTGARQPQHFGDGTRLSIL.

The J gene is TRBJ1-5, the V gene TRBV3-1 (or the pseudogene TRBV3-2), with 7 nucleotides matching TRBD1. The V gene end was trimmed by 4 bases and the J gene end by 8 bases; junction bases not matched to a gene: 8. The CDR3 is made up of 14 amino acids. The germline V gene has CDR1 LGHDT and CDR2 YNNKEL (reference sequence). CDR3 amino acids: CASSPGTAIEPQHF. Here the CDR3 DNA reads TGTGCCAGCAGCCCTGGGACAGCGATAGAGCCCCAGCATTTT.

The rearrangement links TRBV2 to TRBJ2-2; 8 nucleotides match TRBD2. V was pared by 0 bases and J by 4 bases, with 4 bases of the junction left unmatched. Per the germline V gene, CDR1 is SNHLY and CDR2 is FYNNEI. The CDR3 length is 16 residues. As DNA, the CDR3 is TGTGCCAGCAGTGAAGCAAGGAGCGGGGGCACCGGGGAGCTGTTTTTT. As protein: CASSEARSGGTGELFF.

The CDR3 reads CASSLRTGPEAFF. CDR3 nucleotide sequence: TGTGCCAGCAGCTTAAGGACAGGGCCTGAAGCTTTCTTT. J is TRBJ1-1 and V is TRBV7-2, with 8 bases matching TRBD1. The CDR3 totals 13 residues. J lost 6 bases, V lost 2 bases, and 2 bases had no gene match. In germline, CDR1 is SGHTA, CDR2 FQGNSA.

J is TRBJ2-6 and V is TRBV25-1; possible D gene TRBD1, 6 bases. The CDR3 contains 17 residues. Trimming pared 2 bases from V and 5 bases from J, leaving 16 bases between. The germline gives CDR1 MGHDK, CDR2 SYGVNS. The DNA for the CDR3 is TGTGCCAGCAGTGAAGGGGGCGGGCTCGTTCGGGCCAACGTCCTGACTTTC. The encoded protein is CASSEGGGLVRANVLTF.

This chain uses TRBV3-1 (or the pseudogene TRBV3-2) with TRBJ1-2; 9 nucleotides align to TRBD1. J lost 8 bases, V lost 3 bases, and 16 bases had no gene match. The germline gives CDR1 LGHDT, CDR2 YNNKEL (reference sequence). The CDR3 has 17 residues. This CDR3 is CASSQVYLPGQGGGYTF. The DNA of the CDR3 is TGTGCCAGCAGCCAGGTCTACCTCCCGGGACAGGGAGGAGGCTACACCTTC.

The CDR3 reads CASSWGRDRNTEAFF. CDR3 bases: TGTGCCAGCAGCTGGGGTCGGGACAGGAACACTGAAGCTTTCTTT. The V call is TRBV5-6, the J call TRBJ1-1; 7 bases agree with TRBD1. The V and J ends lost 3 bases and 1 base, in that order; junction bases with no gene match: 6. CDR1 is SGHDT and CDR2 is YYEEEE in the germline V gene. The CDR3 has 15 residues.